Below, 31 T cell receptor beta chains from the same sample are listed, as sequenced in a study of cytomegalovirus exposure and HLA in healthy donors (dated by TCRdb to 2016 to 2017). Receptor amplification or capture employed the immunoSEQ multiplex PCR assay. TCRdb obtained this table from immuneACCESS and retained in-frame rearrangements with V and J assigned. These tables miss some clones; where compared with another copy, unresolved V genes account for less than half of the shortfall, and the remainder is unexplained. This sample is represented by over 110,000 clones; around 87% of them were singletons. The ten largest clones add up to around 10% of the sample. Material for sequencing was PBMCs. The receptors originated from a young man in good health and CMV-seropositive.

The chain couples TRBV18 to TRBJ2-2, with D possibly being TRBD1 (5 bases). V lost 3 bases, J lost 0 bases, and 11 bases lay in between. The CDR3 runs 16 residues. From germline, CDR1 is KGHSH and CDR2 LQKENI. The CDR3 sequence: CASSPADTANTGELFF. The CDR3 DNA reads as TGTGCCAGCTCACCGGCGGACACGGCGAACACCGGGGAGCTGTTTTTT.

V is TRBV2 and J is TRBJ2-7; 8 positions match TRBD1. The CDR3 runs 14 residues. From germline, CDR1 is SNHLY and CDR2 FYNNEI. J gave up 3 bases and V 3 bases, and 4 bases lay outside the gene matches. The CDR3 region has the DNA TGTGCCAGCAGTGACAGGGGGCGGTACTACGAGCAGTACTTC. Encoded protein: CASSDRGRYYEQYF.

The rearrangement links TRBV18 to TRBJ2-7; 8 positions agree with TRBD1. Trimming took 4 bases from V and 3 from J; bases not matched to a gene: 5. The CDR3 consists of 14 residues. Per germline, CDR1 KGHSH and CDR2 LQKENI. CDR3 loop: CASSRTGRIYEQYF. CDR3 in DNA: TGTGCCAGCTCACGGACAGGGAGAATCTACGAGCAGTACTTC. Based on the CDR3 plus reference TRBV18 and TRBJ2-7, the full variable domain is NAGVMQNPRHLVRRRGQEARLRCSPMKGHSHVYWYRQLPEEGLKFMVYLQKENIIDESGMPKERFSAEFPKEGPSILRIQQVVRGDSAAYFCASSRTGRIYEQYFGPGTRLTVT.

The J gene is TRBJ1-2, the V gene TRBV18; a possible D gene is TRBD1 (5 bases). This CDR3 contains 14 residues. Trimming took 3 bases from V and 1 from J, leaving 9 bases between them. The germline CDR1 and CDR2 sequences are KGHSH and LQKENI. The chain's CDR3 is CASSPGGINYGYTF. In DNA, the CDR3 is TGTGCCAGCTCACCGGGGGGAATTAACTATGGCTACACCTTC.

The chain joins TRBV10-1 to TRBJ2-1, with a possible D match to TRBD2 (6 bases). CDR3 size: 12 residues. The V gene's germline CDR1 is WNHNN and CDR2 SYGVQD (reference sequence). V lost 3 bases, J lost 8 bases, and 8 bases lay in between. This chain's CDR3 is CASSDLAHEQFF. CDR3 DNA sequence: TGCGCCAGCAGTGACCTAGCGCATGAGCAGTTCTTC.

The chain carries TRBV6-1 and TRBJ1-4, with unresolved D. Germline CDR1 MNHNS, CDR2 SASEGT. This CDR3 comprises 14 residues. The germline V and J ends were trimmed by 3 bases and 6 bases, with 11 bases remaining between them. CDR3 DNA sequence: TGTGCCAGCAGTGAGGAGTTGTCCTATGAAAAACTGTTTTTT. It specifies CASSEELSYEKLFF.

The chain carries TRBV21-1 and TRBJ1-2; TRBD1, the table's D call, was not compared with the DNA. TRBV21-1 is a pseudogene. This CDR3 has 23 residues. The CDR3 here is CASSPTPGQGAVRPPARGYGYTF. As DNA, the CDR3 is TGTGCCAGCAGCCCAACTCCGGGACAGGGGGCAGTCCGACCACCAGCAAGAGGCTATGGCTACACCTTC.

The chain recombines TRBV2 with TRBJ1-4, with a weak D call TRBD1 (5 bases). V lost 8 bases and J lost 11, with 21 bases in between. The CDR3 totals 14 residues. Germline CDR1 and CDR2: SNHLY and FYNNEI. CDR3 bases: TGTGCCAGCCACTTTTGGTTGGACAATGCGAAACTGTTTTTT. Residues: CASHFWLDNAKLFF.

The chain employs TRBV27 and TRBJ1-5; perhaps TRBD1 as D (5 bases). The CDR3 has 16 amino acids. With 2 bases removed from V and 2 bases from J, the gap between germline ends came to 13 bases. Per the germline V gene, CDR1 is MNHEY and CDR2 is SMNVEV (reference sequence). The CDR3 region is CASSLGGLAGNQPQHF. The CDR3 nucleotides are TGTGCCAGCAGTTTAGGGGGGTTAGCTGGCAATCAGCCCCAGCATTTT.

This chain connects TRBV7-9 to TRBJ2-7; D remains ambiguous. The ends were cut back, 4 bases at V and 6 bases at J, with 10 bases in the middle. The CDR3 consists of 12 residues. Germline loops: CDR1 SEHNR, CDR2 FQNEAQ (reference sequence). The CDR3 DNA reads as TGTGCCAGCAGCTCTCGTCTGGCCGAGCAGTACTTC. Residues: CASSSRLAEQYF.

V usage is TRBV6-5 and J usage is TRBJ1-3, with D uncertain. The length of the CDR3 is 14 residues. Germline V gene sequence: CDR1 MNHEY, CDR2 SVGAGI. V was trimmed by 0 bases and J by 4 bases, leaving 7 bases between them. CDR3 coding DNA: TGTGCCAGCAGTTACTCTTCCTACGGAAACACCATATATTTT. The encoded protein is CASSYSSYGNTIYF.

V and J are TRBV11-2 and TRBJ1-4, with D perhaps TRBD1 (5 bases). CDR1 and CDR2 from the germline V gene are SGHAT and FQNNGV. V dropped 1 base and J dropped 10 bases, with 13 bases sitting between them. The CDR3 runs 14 residues. CDR3 sequence reads: CASSLARSGGKLFF. Written as DNA, the CDR3 is TGTGCCAGCAGCTTAGCACGATCGGGGGGAAAACTGTTTTTT. The variable domain in full, with the rest retrieved from reference TRBV11-2 and TRBJ1-4, is EAGVAQSPRYKIIEKRQSVAFWCNPISGHATLYWYQQILGQGPKLLIQFQNNGVVDDSQLPKDRFSAERLKGVDSTLKIQPAKLEDSAVYLCASSLARSGGKLFFGSGTQLSVL.

The rearrangement joins TRBV5-1 to TRBJ2-5, with 11 bases lining up with TRBD1. Germline V lookup: CDR1 SGHRS, CDR2 YFSETQ. J was trimmed by 3 bases and V by 0 bases; bases with no gene match: 4. The CDR3 is 16 residues long. CDR3 loop: CASSLGDRGIEETQYF. In DNA, the CDR3 is TGCGCCAGCAGCTTGGGGGACAGGGGGATAGAAGAGACCCAGTACTTC.

This clone came up once. The rearrangement joins TRBV11-3 to TRBJ2-2; D is ambiguous. Trimming removed 11 bases at V and 5 bases at J, with 18 bases between. Germline V gives CDR1 SGHNT, CDR2 YENEEA. The CDR3 spans 14 residues. The CDR3 DNA reads TGTGCCTCCTCGATGGCGGTCCGGACCGGGGAGCTGTTTTTT. Translation gives CASSMAVRTGELFF.

J is TRBJ2-5 and V is TRBV9, with 9 positions matching TRBD2. The CDR3 spans 15 residues. Trimming removed 3 bases from V and 5 bases from J; junction bases left unmatched: 8. CDR1 SGDLS and CDR2 YYNGEE come from the germline V gene. CDR3 nucleotide sequence: TGTGCCAGCAGCGGGACTAGCGCATACTGGGAGACCCAGTACTTC. Protein sequence: CASSGTSAYWETQYF.

V and J are TRBV19 and TRBJ2-7; D perhaps matches TRBD1 (6 bases). CDR1 is LNHDA and CDR2 is SQIVND in the germline V gene (reference sequence). The CDR3 consists of 14 residues. The V gene lost 5 bases and the J gene lost 3 bases, with 14 bases spanning the gap. The CDR3 bases are TGTGCCAGTAGTTCCGGGACAAGCATCTACGAGCAGTACTTC. It specifies CASSSGTSIYEQYF.

The chain recombines TRBV5-1 with TRBJ2-3, with 10 bases fitting TRBD2. The V and J ends lost 1 base and 8 bases, in that order; junction bases with no gene match: 10. The CDR3 covers 16 residues. The germline gives CDR1 SGHRS, CDR2 YFSETQ. The CDR3 loop is CASSLSLSGREATQYF. The CDR3 nucleotides are TGCGCCAGCAGCTTGAGCTTGAGCGGGAGGGAGGCTACGCAGTATTTT.

This clone was recorded once. The chain uses TRBV11-3 and TRBJ2-7, with 9 positions matching TRBD1. CDR3 length: 16 residues. The V gene end was trimmed by 5 bases and the J gene end by 3 bases; junction bases not matched to a gene: 11. The germline gives CDR1 SGHNT, CDR2 YENEEA. Here the CDR3 DNA reads TGTGCCAGCAGCCAAATCGGGACAGGGAACTTCTACGAGCAGTACTTC. Translated: CASSQIGTGNFYEQYF.

The chain recombines TRBV10-3 with TRBJ1-6; 8 nucleotides line up with TRBD1. Germline V lookup: CDR1 ENHRY, CDR2 SYGVKD. With V trimmed by 4 bases and J by 9 bases, 8 bases remained unmatched. CDR3 size: 15 residues. In DNA, the CDR3 is TGTGCCATCAGTGGCGTCGCAGGGGGCATTTCACCCCTCCACTTT. This encodes CAISGVAGGISPLHF.

V and J are TRBV11-3 and TRBJ1-5; D may be TRBD1 (6 bases). V lost 3 bases, J lost 7 bases, and 10 bases lay in between. The CDR3 runs to 13 residues. In germline, CDR1 is SGHNT, CDR2 YENEEA. The CDR3 reads CASSLGGPQPQHF. The CDR3 nucleotides are TGTGCCAGCAGCTTGGGGGGGCCCCAGCCCCAGCATTTT.

This rearrangement joins TRBV4-1 to TRBJ2-7; 13 nucleotides match TRBD2. With V trimmed by 4 bases and J by 5 bases, 2 bases remained unmatched. The CDR3 runs to 14 residues. Germline CDR1 and CDR2: MGHRA and YSYEKL. CDR3 nucleotide sequence: TGCGCCAGCAGCCTCGGGACTAGCGGGGACGAGCAGTACTTC. It yields the protein CASSLGTSGDEQYF.

In its sample, this clone was seen a few times. Other DNA variants within this sample encode the same CDR3. This chain joins TRBV30 and TRBJ1-6; the D gene is possibly TRBD1 (6 bases). The CDR3 consists of 12 residues. CDR1 GTSNPN and CDR2 SVGIG come from the germline V gene (reference sequence). V lost 5 bases to trimming and J lost 7 bases, with 9 bases between them. The CDR3 coding sequence is TGTGCCTGGGACAGGACAAATTCACCCCTCCACTTT. This codes for CAWDRTNSPLHF.

The rearrangement joins TRBV2 to TRBJ2-1; TRBD2 agrees at 7 bases. V lost 8 bases to trimming and J lost 7 bases; unmatched junction nucleotides: 17. Germline V gene lookup returns CDR1 SNHLY and CDR2 FYNNEI. The CDR3 totals 16 residues. The CDR3: CASRVGGAGFLNEQFF. The CDR3 DNA reads TGTGCCAGCCGCGTGGGCGGAGCGGGATTTTTGAATGAGCAGTTCTTC.

The chain links TRBV30 to TRBJ1-2, with 8 bases fitting TRBD1. This CDR3 is built from 17 residues. The J segment lost 1 base and the V segment lost 8 bases, leaving 18 bases of the junction unmatched. Germline CDR1 is GTSNPN and CDR2 is SVGIG (reference sequence). The CDR3 sequence: CAGYNRDRRFFNYGYTF. The CDR3 bases are TGTGCCGGTTACAACCGGGACAGGCGCTTCTTTAACTATGGCTACACCTTC.

CDR3 in DNA: TGTGCCAGCAGCTTATCCCAGTTCTATGGCTACACCTTC. Protein product: CASSLSQFYGYTF. The V and J genes are TRBV7-9 and TRBJ1-2; D call uncertain. Trimming stripped 2 bases from V and 4 bases from J, with 8 bases between. Germline V gene sequence: CDR1 SEHNR, CDR2 FQNEAQ (reference sequence). The CDR3 sequence is 13 residues long.

The chain recombines TRBV6-1 with TRBJ2-5; TRBD2 agrees at 7 bases. The CDR3 runs to 15 residues. Per germline, CDR1 MNHNS and CDR2 SASEGT. V was pared by 3 bases and J by 1 base, with 5 bases of the junction left unmatched. The CDR3: CASSDWRGTQETQYF. The CDR3 nucleotides read TGTGCCAGCAGTGATTGGCGGGGGACCCAAGAGACCCAGTACTTC.

The J gene is TRBJ2-3, the V gene TRBV18; 8 bases align to TRBD1. This CDR3 region has 15 residues. J lost 2 bases, V lost 2 bases, and 3 bases had no gene match. CDR1 and CDR2 (germline): KGHSH, LQKENI. The CDR3 DNA is TGTGCCAGCTCACCAGCAGGGGGCTCCACAGATACGCAGTATTTT. Its translation is CASSPAGGSTDTQYF. The full variable domain, with the rest looked up from reference TRBV18 and TRBJ2-3, is NAGVMQNPRHLVRRRGQEARLRCSPMKGHSHVYWYRQLPEEGLKFMVYLQKENIIDESGMPKERFSAEFPKEGPSILRIQQVVRGDSAAYFCASSPAGGSTDTQYFGPGTRLTVL.

The V call is TRBV5-8, the J call TRBJ2-1; weak D call: TRBD1 (6 bases). V lost 4 bases to trimming and J lost 1 base, with 15 bases between them. From germline, CDR1 is SGHTS and CDR2 YDEGEE. The CDR3 is 16 amino acids. The CDR3 coding sequence is TGTGCCAGCAGCCCTACAGGGTTGTATTCCTACAATGAGCAGTTCTTC. This gives the protein CASSPTGLYSYNEQFF.

This clone was counted a single time. This chain joins TRBV13 and TRBJ1-6, with 7 bases aligning to TRBD1. Germline-derived CDR1 and CDR2 are PRHDT and FYEKMQ (reference sequence). The ends lost 6 bases at V and 10 bases at J; junction bases unmatched: 6. The CDR3 totals 13 residues. CDR3 sequence: CASSVQGYSPLHF. In nucleotides, the CDR3 is TGTGCCAGCAGTGTACAGGGGTACTCACCCCTCCACTTT.

This clone has just one count. The chain has TRBV6-4 and TRBJ2-3; 8 bases agree with TRBD2. V dropped 3 bases and J dropped 4; count of bases not matched to a gene: 3. The CDR3 extends over 14 amino acids. From germline, CDR1 is MRHNA and CDR2 SNTAGT. For the CDR3, the DNA is TGTGCCAGCAGTGAAAGCGGGGGCGCAGATACGCAGTATTTT. It translates to CASSESGGADTQYF.

The chain carries TRBV7-6 and TRBJ1-1; 7 positions agree with TRBD1. In germline, CDR1 is SGHVS, CDR2 FNYEAQ. Trimming removed 3 bases from V and 4 bases from J; junction bases left unmatched: 14. There are 17 residues in the CDR3. The CDR3 sequence: CASSLRKGGPWGTEAFF. The DNA of the CDR3 is TGTGCCAGCAGCTTGAGGAAAGGGGGCCCTTGGGGCACTGAAGCTTTCTTT.